This TCR beta chain was documented in a study of T cell responses to AZD1222 COVID-19 vaccine. Profiled with immunoSEQ multiplex PCR; TCRdb holds only in-frame clones, not every one. The table has roughly 120,000 clones, about 92% seen once. General study results and limits: Reportedly, nearly half of unique spike TCRs recognized epitopes outside B.1.351/B.1.1.7 mutations. White British people made up most donors, females outnumbered males, and clonal diversity was possibly underestimated. No day 14 peak samples; only post-peak repertoires were characterized.

With respect to this clone: Antigen specificity is unknown.

This specimen was peripheral blood, taken 28 days after the second AZD1222 dose. This TCR was recovered from an adult who received the AZD1222 COVID-19 vaccine.

CDR3 bases: TGTGCTAGTGTCTTAGCAGGGGCAGCTAACTATGGCTACACCTTC. Its translation: CASVLAGAANYGYTF. The genes are TRBV12-5 and TRBJ1-2; D perhaps matches TRBD1 (6 bases). CDR1 is LGHNT, CDR2 FRNRAP, per germline. The V and J ends lost 7 bases and 0 bases respectively, with 15 bases between them. The CDR3 sequence is 15 residues long.